This TCR beta chain was recorded in a study of radiotherapy plus CTLA-4 blockade in lung cancer. Trimming cost V 3 bases and J 0 bases, with 9 bases left between them. Germline loops: CDR1 SNHLY, CDR2 FYNNEI. This CDR3 is 14 amino acids long. Libraries were prepared by immunoSEQ multiplex PCR; TCRdb keeps only in-frame clonotypes and omits some of them. The sample records about 110,000 clones, more than 75% being singletons. The V and J genes are TRBV2 and TRBJ2-7; perhaps D is TRBD1 or TRBD2 (6 bases each). The specimen was peripheral blood, collected from a patient treated with radiotherapy plus ipilimumab. The receptor was derived from a human donor with non-small cell lung cancer that progressed on radiotherapy plus ipilimumab. Some clones in this sample may be carry-over from other donors' samples. In DNA form, the CDR3 reads TGTGCCAGCAGTGAGGGGGGCAACTCCTACGAGCAGTACTTC. Translating it yields CASSEGGNSYEQYF.